A selection of T cell receptor beta chains follows, all from one sample in a study of regulatory T cells in long-lasting Graves disease. TCRdb analysed the multiplex PCR reads with MiXCR anew, one entry per CDR3 protein. Of some 230,000 distinct CDR3 sequences listed, around 16% were seen once; the top ten hold less than 25%. This specimen was peripheral blood mononuclear cells (PBMCs), taken at new diagnosis, from a patient treated with antithyroid drugs. Source of these receptors: a female donor with Graves disease. The conserved cysteine and the conserved F or W are not part of the CDR3 here.

12,TRBJ2-5,TRBV28,ASSQGSLLETQY
13,TRBJ2-3,TRBV4-1,ASIAMAGASDTQY
13,TRBJ2-7,TRBV9,ASSYRGSGSRKQY
13,TRBJ2-5,TRBV19,ASAFRDSYQETQY
13,TRBJ2-3,TRBV9,ASSWASGSTDTQY
14,TRBJ1-4,TRBV28,ASSLSPGQGNEKLF
11,TRBJ2-2,TRBV28,ASTNRNTGELF
13,TRBJ1-5,TRBV7-9,ASSLAGRPNQPQH
13,TRBJ1-4,TRBV3-1,ASSQGGGVNEKLF
11,TRBJ2-5,TRBV3-1,ASRRGMVETQY
11,TRBJ1-5,TRBV18,ASSPDRNQPQH
11,TRBJ1-4,TRBV3-1,ASSHATGEKLF
12,TRBJ1-5,TRBV19,ASSIRRENQPQH
12,TRBJ2-1,TRBV29-1,SVVQGLADNEQF
16,NA,TRBV9,ASSDRTSGSTRQETQY
13,TRBJ1-4,TRBV18,ASSRYRDPNEKLF
10,TRBJ2-7,TRBV2,ASSGQPGEQY
14,TRBJ2-3,TRBV6-1,ASRSGLAGGTDTQY
12,TRBJ2-3,TRBV3-1,ASSQELVLGTQY
13,TRBJ2-3,TRBV20-1,SAPTSGTDQYTQY
11,TRBJ2-2,TRBV3-1,ASRLGVSGELF
13,TRBJ2-7,TRBV28,ASSDSGRILYEQY
12,TRBJ1-6,TRBV2,ASSAERGTGPLH
13,TRBJ2-7,TRBV7-2,ASSLGSGLAYEQY
13,TRBJ2-1,TRBV6-2/TRBV6-3,ATYRTASSYNEQF
12,TRBJ1-3,TRBV30,AWSVGTARNTIY
12,TRBJ2-5,TRBV5-4,ASSASDRQETQY
12,TRBJ1-3,TRBV18,ASSPTISGNTIY
16,TRBJ1-2,TRBV6-2/TRBV6-3,ASYPLLHLSGTSYGYT
13,TRBJ2-1,TRBV20-1,SARPGQDSYNEQF
9,TRBJ2-5,TRBV20-1,SARDKRAQY